Listed here are 26 T cell receptor beta chains from one sample, sequenced in a study of vaccination and CD4 T cells after COVID-19 (dated by TCRdb to 2021 to 2024). Sample treatment or condition, as interpreted from the label and publication: approximately nine-day PBMC culture with coronavirus spike peptide pools or control peptides (ViraFEST assay). The library was generated by PCR. The sample was run on an Illumina iSeq 100. At the Johns Hopkins FTIC core, DNA from the cultured CD4+ T cells underwent TCR sequencing with the Oncomine TCR Beta short-read assay. Clones were called with MiXCR by TCRdb after fastp trimmed the public reads at Q25, and only in-frame beta chains were retained. Rows are unified per CDR3 protein, each entry keeping the most common DNA and genes. In all, the sample holds roughly 13,000 distinct CDR3 sequences, and less than 70% of those were seen once. Clones ranked in the top ten supply 18% of the sample.

Antigens for these TCRs are unknown. The sequenced sample consisted of CD4+ T cells from blood, cultured in vitro. Every receptor here comes from a human donor who had recovered from COVID-19.

With respect to this clonotype: One end of the junction is discordant with germline, which a read error may explain. The CDR3 region is CSARSPPGLAGASSCEQYF. CDR3 nucleotide sequence: TGCAGTGCTAGATCACCCCCGGGACTAGCGGGAGCCAGCTCCTGCGAGCAGTACTTC. The rearrangement links TRBV20-1 to TRBJ2-7; 14 bases map to TRBD2. Germline CDR1 reads DFQATT; CDR2 reads SNEGSKA (reference sequence). The CDR3 runs 19 residues.

This chain connects TRBV10-3 to TRBJ2-2; 8 nucleotides agree with TRBD1. The length of the CDR3 is 17 residues. Per germline, CDR1 ENHRY and CDR2 SYGVKD. After removal of 0 bases from V and 4 bases from J, the junction contained 7 bases not matched to a gene. CDR3: CAISESGVGQVTGELFF. The CDR3 DNA reads as TGTGCCATCAGTGAGTCGGGTGTGGGACAGGTCACCGGGGAGCTGTTTTTT.

This clonotype came up a few times. The chain recombines TRBV7-2 with TRBJ1-1; TRBD1 might be the D (5 bases). Germline loops: CDR1 SGHTA, CDR2 FQGNSA. Trimming stripped 5 bases from V and 3 bases from J, with 13 bases between. The CDR3 loop spans 14 amino acids. The DNA for the CDR3 is TGTGCCAGCAGCGCCGTCGGGGGAGACACTGAAGCTTTCTTT. The encoded protein is CASSAVGGDTEAFF.

The chain uses TRBV20-1 and TRBJ2-5, with 8 bases identical to TRBD2. Unmatched junction bases numbered 10, after V lost 5 bases and J lost 2 bases. Germline CDR1 is DFQATT and CDR2 is SNEGSKA (reference sequence). The CDR3 covers 15 residues. This CDR3 is CSAVTTSGDQETQYF. CDR3 nucleotides: TGCAGTGCTGTCACAACTAGCGGTGATCAAGAGACCCAGTACTTC.

This clonotype was counted between two and nine times. The chain joins TRBV20-1 to TRBJ1-2; no clear D. The CDR3 sequence is 13 residues long. Deletions cut 3 bases from V and 6 bases from J, with 14 bases between. Looked up from germline, CDR1 is DFQATT and CDR2 is SNEGSKA (reference sequence). The CDR3 is CSARSTGRDGYTF. The CDR3 DNA reads TGCAGTGCTAGGTCGACCGGGCGAGATGGCTACACCTTC.

This chain connects TRBV12-3 or TRBV12-4 to TRBJ1-1; D is possibly TRBD1 (5 bases). The CDR3 extends over 14 amino acids. The V end lost 2 bases, the J end lost 3 bases, and 10 bases lay between the germline ends. The CDR3 reads CASSLRGGDTEAFF. CDR3 sequence (DNA): TGTGCCAGCAGTTTAAGGGGAGGAGACACTGAAGCTTTCTTT.

This clonotype was observed a handful of times. The chain has TRBV11-2 and TRBJ1-2; D possibly corresponds to TRBD1 (6 bases). This CDR3 region has 14 residues. Deletions cut 5 bases from V and 4 bases from J, with 14 bases between. Germline V gene sequence: CDR1 SGHAT, CDR2 FQNNGV. As DNA, the CDR3 is TGTGCCAGCAGCCCCCACAGGGAGGCCTATGGCTACACCTTC. Its translation is CASSPHREAYGYTF.

The rearrangement uses TRBV19 and TRBJ1-5; 9 bases map to TRBD1. With 6 bases clipped from V and 4 bases from J, the junction kept 16 bases outside the gene matches. The germline gives CDR1 LNHDA, CDR2 SQIVND (reference sequence). The CDR3 loop spans 18 amino acids. CDR3 in amino acids: CASSTAGQGRPINQPQHF. CDR3 coding DNA: TGTGCCAGTAGCACCGCGGGACAGGGTAGACCCATTAATCAGCCCCAGCATTTT.

J is TRBJ2-2 and V is TRBV24-1; TRBD2 is a possible D gene (6 bases). Trimming took off 8 bases at V and 4 bases at J, with 13 bases between the two ends. Per germline, CDR1 KGHDR and CDR2 SFDVKD. The CDR3 has 14 amino acids. The CDR3 spells CATTDGTFTGELFF. CDR3 nucleotides: TGTGCCACCACCGACGGGACTTTCACCGGGGAGCTGTTTTTT.

This chain links TRBV28 with TRBJ1-1; D is uncertain. Trimming cost V 2 bases and J 8 bases, with 12 bases left between them. Germline lookup yields CDR1 MDHEN and CDR2 SYDVKM. This CDR3 comprises 13 residues. For the CDR3, the DNA is TGTGCCAGCAGTTTAGGGAGGGCCTCGGAAGCTTTCTTT. Amino acids: CASSLGRASEAFF.

V gene TRBV19 combines with J gene TRBJ2-5; D gene unclear. Germline V CDR1 and CDR2: LNHDA, SQIVND (reference sequence). The V end was cut by 8 bases, the J end by 4 bases, with 11 bases between. The CDR3 consists of 12 residues. In DNA form, the CDR3 reads TGTGCCAGTCGACAATCGGGAGAGACCCAGTACTTC. Amino acids: CASRQSGETQYF.

This clonotype was recorded a few times. The rearrangement uses TRBV7-9 and TRBJ2-2, with no clear D. Trimming left V 0 bases short and J 8 bases short, with 7 bases between. The CDR3 totals 13 residues. Germline CDR1 is SEHNR and CDR2 is FQNEAQ (reference sequence). This chain's CDR3 is CASSLAITGELFF. CDR3 nucleotide sequence: TGTGCCAGCAGCTTAGCGATTACAGGGGAGCTGTTTTTT.

This clonotype has only a few counts. The rearrangement links TRBV7-9 to TRBJ1-1, with D possibly being TRBD1 (5 bases). The CDR3 runs 14 residues. CDR1 is SEHNR and CDR2 is FQNEAQ in the germline V gene (reference sequence). V dropped 1 base and J dropped 7 bases, with 13 bases sitting between them. The DNA of the CDR3 is TGTGCCAGCAGCTTAGGGGCCTGGGGGGATGAAGCTTTCTTT. Protein: CASSLGAWGDEAFF.

V is TRBV7-9 and J is TRBJ2-3, with D perhaps matching TRBD2 (6 bases). CDR3 length: 17 amino acids. The germline gives CDR1 SEHNR, CDR2 FQNEAQ (reference sequence). V gave up 6 bases and J gave up 7 bases, with 26 bases separating them. The CDR3 region has the DNA TGTGCCAGCAGGGGGGACCGGGGACTCCAAGCACACCATACGCAGTATTTT. This codes for CASRGDRGLQAHHTQYF.

This clonotype was seen a few times. The chain has TRBV28 and TRBJ1-5, with unresolved D. CDR1 and CDR2 (germline): MDHEN, SYDVKM. The length of the CDR3 is 15 residues. V gave up 2 bases and J gave up 0 bases, with 8 bases separating them. CDR3 loop: CASSLAEYSNQPQHF. CDR3 bases: TGTGCCAGCAGTTTAGCAGAGTATAGCAATCAGCCCCAGCATTTT. The whole variable domain, filled in from reference TRBV28 and TRBJ1-5, reads DVKVTQSSRYLVKRTGEKVFLECVQDMDHENMFWYRQDPGLGLRLIYFSYDVKMKEKGDIPEGYSVSREKKERFSLILESASTNQTSMYLCASSLAEYSNQPQHFGDGTRLSIL.

This clonotype was counted only a few times. This rearrangement joins TRBV7-9 to TRBJ1-2; unclear D gene. Trimming removed 3 bases from V and 6 bases from J, with 8 bases in between. The CDR3 runs to 12 residues. Germline V gene sequence: CDR1 SEHNR, CDR2 FQNEAQ (reference sequence). CDR3 region: CASSFRTDGYTF. The CDR3 DNA sequence: TGTGCCAGCAGCTTCAGGACGGATGGCTACACCTTC.

This clonotype was recorded a few times. This chain uses TRBV7-3 with TRBJ2-3, with TRBD2 identical over 10 bases. The CDR3 is 18 residues long. V lost 2 bases, J lost 2 bases, and 10 bases stayed unmatched. CDR1 and CDR2 (germline): SGHTA, FQGTGA. CDR3 residues: CASSLQVAAGGPTDTQYF. CDR3 sequence (DNA): TGTGCCAGCAGCTTACAGGTGGCAGCGGGAGGGCCCACAGATACGCAGTATTTT.

V gene TRBV20-1 combines with J gene TRBJ2-2; 8 nucleotides match TRBD1. V lost 4 bases to trimming and J lost 3 bases; unmatched junction nucleotides: 4. The germline V gene encodes CDR1 DFQATT and CDR2 SNEGSKA (reference sequence). This CDR3 has 14 amino acids. CDR3 coding DNA: TGCAGTGCTATAACAGGGGGAGACACCGGGGAGCTGTTTTTT. Translation gives CSAITGGDTGELFF.

CDR3 DNA sequence: TGTGCCACCAGGGGTGATACCCTGTATGGCTACACCTTC. This translates into CATRGDTLYGYTF. This chain connects TRBV6-2 or TRBV6-3 to TRBJ1-2; D may be TRBD1 (6 bases). Trimming cost V 10 bases and J 5 bases, with 17 bases left between them. CDR1 is MNHEY, CDR2 SVGEGT, per germline. The CDR3 covers 13 residues.

The chain employs TRBV24-1 and TRBJ2-2, with D hard to call. Between the trimmed V and J ends, which lost 5 bases and 8 bases, there was a span of 11 bases. The CDR3 totals 13 residues. The germline CDR1 and CDR2 sequences are KGHDR and SFDVKD. CDR3 loop: CATSVGISGELFF. Written as DNA, the CDR3 is TGTGCCACCAGTGTAGGGATTTCAGGGGAGCTGTTTTTT.

This clonotype was found a few times. The chain combines TRBV7-7 with TRBJ2-5; D is unresolved. This CDR3 spans 14 amino acids. The V gene lost 7 bases and the J gene lost 5 bases, with 17 bases spanning the gap. The germline V gene has CDR1 SSHAT and CDR2 FNYEAQ (reference sequence). The CDR3 here is CASNPGSNWETQYF. In nucleotides, the CDR3 is TGTGCCAGCAACCCCGGTTCAAACTGGGAGACCCAGTACTTC.

The chain combines TRBV7-3 with TRBJ2-3; a possible D gene is TRBD2 (5 bases). The CDR3 is 16 residues long. Germline V gene data show CDR1 as SGHTA and CDR2 as FQGTGA. The ends were cut back, 3 bases at V and 0 bases at J, with 13 bases in the middle. CDR3 region: CASSFGVARSTDTQYF. CDR3 sequence (DNA): TGTGCCAGCAGCTTTGGGGTAGCGCGCAGCACAGATACGCAGTATTTT. Filled out from reference TRBV7-3 and TRBJ2-3, the complete variable domain reads GAGVSQTPSNKVTEKGKYVELRCDPISGHTALYWYRQSLGQGPEFLIYFQGTGAADDSGLPNDRFFAVRPEGSVSTLKIQRTERGDSAVYLCASSFGVARSTDTQYFGPGTRLTVL.

This clonotype was counted only a few times. The rearrangement joins TRBV5-1 to TRBJ2-5, with a possible D match to TRBD1 (6 bases). V was pared by 4 bases and J by 1 base, with 14 bases between. CDR3 length: 15 amino acids. The germline V gene encodes CDR1 SGHRS and CDR2 YFSETQ. CDR3 sequence: CASSPNQGTQETQYF. CDR3 DNA sequence: TGCGCCAGCAGCCCCAACCAGGGGACCCAAGAGACCCAGTACTTC.

V and J are TRBV6-1 and TRBJ2-7; D gene uncertain. Trimming took 1 base from V and 3 from J, leaving 10 bases between them. The CDR3 length is 14 residues. Per the germline V gene, CDR1 is MNHNS and CDR2 is SASEGT. CDR3 protein: CASSEVWESYEQYF. The CDR3 bases are TGTGCCAGCAGTGAAGTTTGGGAAAGCTACGAGCAGTACTTC.

The CDR3 sequence is CASRARDRGYTEAFF. The CDR3 DNA reads as TGTGCCAGCAGGGCCCGGGACAGGGGGTACACTGAAGCTTTCTTT. The gene calls are TRBV27 and TRBJ1-1, with 11 bases that match TRBD1. The junction had 6 bases not matched to a gene; V was cut back by 6 bases and J by 3 bases. CDR3 size: 15 residues. CDR1 is MNHEY and CDR2 is SMNVEV in the germline V gene (reference sequence).

The chain uses TRBV30 and TRBJ2-1, with no clear D. The CDR3 length is 12 residues. The germline CDR1 and CDR2 sequences are GTSNPN and SVGIG (reference sequence). Trimming took off 1 base at V and 5 bases at J, with 6 bases between the two ends. CDR3 in DNA: TGTGCCTGGAGTGGTGGTCACAATGAGCAGTTCTTC. It translates to CAWSGGHNEQFF.